This paragraph covers one TCR beta chain sequence. Its antigen is unidentified. Findings and caveats of the study: Tumor memory CD4+ T cell TCR gene usage clustered with blood and lymph node memory CD4+ cells and lymph node naive CD4+ cells.

TCRdb independently ran MiXCR on the 5' RACE reads; one entry per CDR3 protein. The sample holds tens of thousands of distinct CDR3 sequences, approximately 25% seen once. The germline V gene has CDR1 MGHRA and CDR2 YSYEKL. This CDR3 region has 14 residues. Between the trimmed V and J ends, which lost 2 bases and 4 bases, there was a span of 11 bases. The TCR originated in a female donor with breast cancer. The material sequenced was memory CD4+ T cells sorted from blood. The subset: memory CD4+ T cells, CD4+CD45RO+CD25-. V is TRBV4-1 and J is TRBJ1-1; no clear D gene. For the CDR3, the DNA is TGCGCCAGCAGCCAACCGGTCATTGCCACTGAAGCTTTCTTT. It translates to CASSQPVIATEAFF.